A selection of T cell receptor beta chains follows, all from one sample in a study of T cells after yellow fever vaccination. In TCRdb, the 5' RACE reads were re-called with MiXCR into one record per CDR3 protein. The sample records hundreds of thousands of distinct CDR3 sequences, approximately 13% being singletons. Sequences were derived from PBMCs, sampled on the day of the yellow fever booster vaccination. These receptors all stem from a man aged 25-45 years who received the YFV17D yellow fever vaccine. Both conserved end residues are part of each CDR3. Each record gives: V gene, J gene, CDR3 protein.

TRBV20-1	TRBJ2-2	CSASGTSVTGELFF
TRBV5-1	TRBJ2-1	CASSLWDYNEQFF
TRBV2	TRBJ2-7	CASASGLRYEQYF
TRBV7-9	TRBJ2-2	CASSSVGWELFF
TRBV5-1	TRBJ1-5	CASSLGGFNQPQHF
TRBV29-1	TRBJ2-7	CSVVPGTGSNEQYF
TRBV7-2	TRBJ2-1	CASSLDSQDNEQFF
TRBV19	TRBJ2-3	CASSIAGSDTQYF
TRBV6-2/TRBV6-3	TRBJ2-2	CASSYWGEAGELFF
TRBV18	TRBJ1-1	CASSVNRLGSSTEAFF
TRBV29-1	TRBJ2-7	CSCRQGRDEQYF
TRBV7-2	TRBJ2-3	CASSLSGWGWDTQYF
TRBV4-3	TRBJ2-4	CASSQELAAVAKNILYF
TRBV13	TRBJ2-7	CASSPGTSGSGSYEQYF
TRBV12-3/TRBV12-4	TRBJ1-5	CASSSGDSQNQPQHF
TRBV7-9	TRBJ2-1	CASSLGTSPYEQFF
TRBV27	TRBJ1-6	CASKLRTGGNSPLHF
TRBV7-9	TRBJ2-1	CASSRDHYNEQFF
TRBV6-2/TRBV6-3	TRBJ2-5	CASSRLAGIQETQYF
TRBV20-1	TRBJ2-7	CSARSGARSSYEQYF
TRBV9	TRBJ1-4	CASSVRGSPTNEKLFF
TRBV5-4	TRBJ2-4	CASSFSDIQYF
TRBV19	TRBJ2-2	CASIDLSTGELFF
TRBV27	TRBJ2-1	CASSSRTSGRAREQFF
TRBV18	TRBJ2-7	CASSLRSMGGYEQYF
TRBV24-1	TRBJ2-7	CATSDPGTSAGAQYF
TRBV5-4	TRBJ1-2	CASSLGGDAGNGYTF
TRBV7-8	TRBJ2-1	CASRKLAGPLDSYNEQFF
TRBV5-4	TRBJ2-7	CASSPGGLYEQYF
TRBV10-3	TRBJ2-2	CAILSGGGGELFF
TRBV20-1	TRBJ2-7	CSATPDSQYEQYF
TRBV9	TRBJ1-1	CASSEGGRGTEAFF
TRBV20-1	TRBJ2-3	CSASGRLAGYTDTQYF
TRBV24-1	TRBJ2-1	CATSDPASGGHNEQFF
TRBV6-5	TRBJ2-2	CASSYQAGELFF
TRBV3-1	TRBJ2-3	CASSQVRDRGPGDTQYF
TRBV3-1	TRBJ1-3	CASSQDGGFSGNTIYF
TRBV30	TRBJ2-2	CAWSPSTGELFF
TRBV9	TRBJ2-1	CASSKAGGPGENEQFF
TRBV5-1	TRBJ2-3	CATKATDTQYF
TRBV15	TRBJ2-5	CATSTRRDSLQETQYF
TRBV18	TRBJ2-3	CASHMRGKSTDTQYF
TRBV7-2	TRBJ2-3	CASSKRQGAGTDTQYF
TRBV7-9	TRBJ2-5	CASSSTVWETQYF
TRBV28	TRBJ2-1	CASRPPPAGLGGHEQFF
TRBV10-3	TRBJ1-3	CAIGSSGNTIYF
TRBV14	TRBJ2-3	CASSQDTGIPTDTQYF